Following are 5 T cell receptor beta chains from one sample sequenced in a study of T cell repertoires in ileal Crohn's disease. The time point was: inflamed ileum from the surgical specimen. The method was immunoSEQ multiplex PCR; TCRdb's version includes in-frame clones alone and lacks a portion of them. The repertoire has 9,500 to 11,000 clones, around 90% of them found once; the top ten carry 9.5%. The sample taken for sequencing was ileal tissue. The source of these receptors is an adult with Crohn's disease.

The chain recombines TRBV27 with TRBJ2-3; D tentatively fits TRBD1 or TRBD2 (5 bases each). The germline V gene has CDR1 MNHEY and CDR2 SMNVEV (reference sequence). V lost 7 bases and J lost 2, with 13 bases in between. There are 14 residues in the CDR3. CDR3 loop: CASTRVGDTDTQYF. The CDR3 coding sequence is TGTGCCAGCACCAGGGTGGGAGACACAGATACGCAGTATTTT.

This chain joins TRBV6-1 and TRBJ1-1; 7 bases line up with TRBD1. Germline CDR1 is MNHNS and CDR2 is SASEGT. V shed 6 bases and J 11 bases; nucleotides not matched to a gene: 12. The CDR3 is 13 amino acids. Here the CDR3 reads CASSATGTEKAFF. CDR3 nucleotide sequence: TGTGCCAGCAGCGCAACCGGGACAGAGAAGGCTTTCTTT.

This rearrangement joins TRBV5-4 to TRBJ2-5; maybe TRBD2 (6 bases). The V end was cut by 3 bases, the J end by 3 bases, with 9 bases between. The CDR3 runs to 13 residues. CDR1 is SGHNT and CDR2 is YYREEE in the germline V gene (reference sequence). The CDR3 region is CASSSGLEETQYF. The CDR3 DNA sequence: TGTGCCAGCAGCTCGGGACTGGAAGAGACCCAGTACTTC.

This clone has only a few counts. The chain carries TRBV25-1 and TRBJ1-2, with a weak D call TRBD1 (6 bases). V lost 4 bases and J lost 3, with 15 bases in between. The CDR3 runs 15 residues. Germline lookup yields CDR1 MGHDK and CDR2 SYGVNS. The CDR3 spells CASSGTGLGDYGYTF. CDR3 bases: TGTGCCAGCAGTGGAACAGGGTTGGGCGACTATGGCTACACCTTC.

V and J are TRBV5-1 and TRBJ1-3; D is uncertain. The germline V gene encodes CDR1 SGHRS and CDR2 YFSETQ. Trimming removed 0 bases at V and 4 bases at J, with 5 bases between. CDR3 length equals 13 residues. The CDR3 DNA reads TGCGCCAGCAGCTTGGGATCCGGAAACACCATATATTTT. Residues: CASSLGSGNTIYF.